A single sample is the source of the 20 T cell receptor beta chains below, sequenced in a study of graft-versus-host responses after intestinal transplantation. Libraries were prepared by immunoSEQ multiplex PCR; TCRdb keeps only in-frame clonotypes and omits some of them. This table holds over 45,000 clones, over 80% found once. Sequencing used PBMCs, obtained about 790 days after a first intestinal transplant, on the day of a second. These receptors were obtained from a human patient who received an intestinal transplant, so some T cells may come from the graft donor.

A remark on this clone: One end of the junction does not line up with germline, which may come from a read error. This sequence joins TRBV27 and TRBJ2-3, with 8 bases identical to TRBD2. The CDR3 is 15 amino acids. Germline values: CDR1 MNHEY, CDR2 SMNVEV (reference sequence). CDR3 sequence (DNA): TGTGCCAGCAGTCTTACTAGCGGACACACAGATGCGCAGTATTTT. It is translated as CASSLTSGHTDAQYF.

This chain joins TRBV19 and TRBJ2-5; D gene ambiguous. With the DNA end fitting TRBJ2-7 better, the J assignment may be wrong. The CDR3 sequence is 13 residues long. Germline-derived CDR1 and CDR2 are LNHDA and SQIVND (reference sequence). CDR3 nucleotide sequence: TGTGCCAGTAGTATAGGGATATCCTACGAGCAGTACTTC. The encoded protein is CASSIGISYEQYF.

The V and J genes are TRBV23-1 and TRBJ1-5; TRBD1 agrees at 7 bases. TRBV23-1 falls under the ORF class, with uncertain function. V lost 4 bases and J lost 4; bases outside the gene matches: 10. The CDR3 loop spans 16 amino acids. The CDR3 loop is CASSRNRDSDNQPQHF. For the CDR3, the DNA is TGCGCCAGCAGTCGCAACCGGGACAGCGATAATCAGCCCCAGCATTTT.

With respect to this clone: The junction departs from germline at one end; a sequencing error may be responsible. The J gene is TRBJ2-1, the V gene TRBV5-1; D is uncertain. There are 13 residues in the CDR3. CDR1 is SGHRS and CDR2 is YFSETQ in the germline V gene. The CDR3 nucleotides are TGCGCCAGCTCCCTTGAAGGTTACAATGAGCGGTTCTTC. It specifies CASSLEGYNERFF.

This sequence joins TRBV25-1 and TRBJ2-7, with TRBD2 matching over 8 bases. Germline CDR1 reads MGHDK; CDR2 reads SYGVNS. The V gene end was trimmed by 2 bases and the J gene end by 3 bases; junction bases not matched to a gene: 9. The CDR3 loop spans 16 amino acids. The CDR3, as DNA: TGTGCCAGCAGTGAACCCGGGCGTAGCGGGAACTACGAGCAGTACTTC. Translation: CASSEPGRSGNYEQYF.

The genes are TRBV9 and TRBJ2-1; TRBD1 matches at 9 bases. Trimming removed 2 bases from V and 8 bases from J; junction bases left unmatched: 8. Per the germline V gene, CDR1 is SGDLS and CDR2 is YYNGEE. This CDR3 contains 15 residues. CDR3: CASSVGQGLVDEQFF. The CDR3 DNA follows: TGTGCCAGCAGCGTCGGACAGGGGTTGGTGGATGAGCAGTTCTTC.

The V gene is TRBV9, the J gene TRBJ1-5; 7 bases align to TRBD1. The germline gives CDR1 SGDLS, CDR2 YYNGEE. Trimming at V came to 3 bases and at J to 1 base, leaving 4 bases not matched to a gene. The length of the CDR3 is 15 residues. CDR3 bases: TGTGCCAGCAGCGGATCGACAGGGAGCAATCAGCCCCAGCATTTT. As protein: CASSGSTGSNQPQHF.

DNA of the CDR3: TGTGCCAGCAGCTTAGAGGAGCGGCTAGCGGGAGTTCGTGAGCAGTACTTC. Its translation is CASSLEERLAGVREQYF. V and J are TRBV7-9 and TRBJ2-7; 10 bases map to TRBD2. J lost 7 bases, V lost 1 base, and 13 bases had no gene match. Germline V gene sequence: CDR1 SEHNR, CDR2 FQNEAQ (reference sequence). There are 17 residues in the CDR3.

The gene calls are TRBV9 and TRBJ1-4, with D tentatively TRBD1 (6 bases). Looked up from germline, CDR1 is SGDLS and CDR2 is YYNGEE. The CDR3 extends over 13 amino acids. V was clipped by 4 bases and J by 6 bases, with 10 bases between them. CDR3 DNA: TGTGCCAGCAGCCCAGGACAGTATGAAAAACTGTTTTTT. Its protein product is CASSPGQYEKLFF.

The genes are TRBV7-2 and TRBJ1-2, with 8 bases that match TRBD1. Germline CDR1 is SGHTA and CDR2 is FQGNSA. V lost 4 bases, J lost 7 bases, and 8 bases stayed unmatched. This CDR3 spans 14 amino acids. DNA for the CDR3: TGTGCCAGCAGCTATCCGGACAGGGCAAGTGGCTACACCTTC. Translation: CASSYPDRASGYTF. Supplemented by reference TRBV7-2 and TRBJ1-2, the full variable domain reads GAGVSQSPSNKVTEKGKDVELRCDPISGHTALYWYRQSLGQGLEFLIYFQGNSAPDKSGLPSDRFSAERTGGSVSTLTIQRTQQEDSAVYLCASSYPDRASGYTFGSGTRLTVV.

This chain joins TRBV7-9 and TRBJ1-1, with D uncertain. Trimming took off 4 bases at V and 6 bases at J, with 9 bases between the two ends. Germline V CDR1 and CDR2: SEHNR, FQNEAQ (reference sequence). CDR3 size: 12 residues. The DNA of the CDR3 is TGTGCCAGCAGCTCCCAAATCCCTGAAGCTTTCTTT. Translated, it gives CASSSQIPEAFF. The full variable domain, its missing parts supplied by reference TRBV7-9 and TRBJ1-1, is DTGVSQNPRHKITKRGQNVTFRCDPISEHNRLYWYRQTLGQGPEFLTYFQNEAQLEKSRLLSDRFSAERPKGSFSTLEIQRTEQGDSAMYLCASSSQIPEAFFGQGTRLTVV.

V and J are TRBV7-3 and TRBJ2-1; D is uncertain. CDR1 and CDR2 from the germline V gene are SGHTA and FQGTGA. The CDR3 is 14 amino acids. V lost 5 bases, J lost 0 bases, and 8 bases lay in between. The DNA for the CDR3 is TGTGCCAGCAGCCCCACGGGCTCCTACAATGAGCAGTTCTTC. Translating it yields CASSPTGSYNEQFF. Drawing the rest from reference TRBV7-3 and TRBJ2-1, the complete variable domain is GAGVSQTPSNKVTEKGKYVELRCDPISGHTALYWYRQSLGQGPEFLIYFQGTGAADDSGLPNDRFFAVRPEGSVSTLKIQRTERGDSAVYLCASSPTGSYNEQFFGPGTRLTVL.

The sample holds one count of this clone. The chain recombines TRBV19 with TRBJ2-5; D perhaps matches TRBD1 (5 bases). The tail of the sequence fits TRBJ2-7 better, so the J call may be wrong. The CDR3 consists of 13 residues. Looked up from germline, CDR1 is LNHDA and CDR2 is SQIVND (reference sequence). The CDR3 DNA is TGTGCCAGTAGTACAGGGCCCTCCTACGAGCAGTACTTC. Translated: CASSTGPSYEQYF.

This chain connects TRBV19 to TRBJ1-1, with D hard to call. Between the trimmed V and J ends, which lost 8 bases and 6 bases, there was a span of 16 bases. The CDR3 consists of 13 residues. The germline V gene encodes CDR1 LNHDA and CDR2 SQIVND (reference sequence). This chain's CDR3 is CASAFEAFAEAFF. The CDR3 bases are TGTGCCAGTGCGTTTGAGGCGTTCGCTGAAGCTTTCTTT.

This clone was counted a single time. The V call is TRBV7-9, the J call TRBJ2-3; TRBD2 matches at 8 bases. V lost 1 base and J lost 11; bases outside the gene matches: 23. The CDR3 totals 19 residues. In germline, CDR1 is SEHNR, CDR2 FQNEAQ (reference sequence). The DNA of the CDR3 is TGTGCCAGCAGCTTAGGCCGTGTGAGAGGACTAGCAGCCGACCGCCGGCAGTATTTT. Its translation is CASSLGRVRGLAADRRQYF.

This clone is a singleton in its sample. V usage is TRBV30 and J usage is TRBJ2-7, with TRBD1 matching over 7 bases. Germline values: CDR1 GTSNPN, CDR2 SVGIG (reference sequence). The CDR3 totals 15 residues. V shed 0 bases, J shed 2 bases, and the junction held 7 bases outside the gene matches. CDR3 sequence (DNA): TGTGCCTGGAGTGTCCCGGACAGGATTCCCTACGAGCAGTACTTC. Residues: CAWSVPDRIPYEQYF.

The genes are TRBV19 and TRBJ2-3; D might be TRBD2 (6 bases). CDR1 is LNHDA and CDR2 is SQIVND in the germline V gene (reference sequence). This CDR3 comprises 17 residues. V was clipped by 4 bases and J by 3 bases, with 20 bases between them. The CDR3 DNA follows: TGTGCCAGTAGTACCCTATCGGTATCGGGAGTAACAGATACGCAGTATTTT. This codes for CASSTLSVSGVTDTQYF.

This sequence joins TRBV6-5 and TRBJ1-1; 8 bases match TRBD1. Per germline, CDR1 MNHEY and CDR2 SVGAGI. CDR3 length equals 15 residues. V was clipped by 6 bases and J by 6 bases; unmatched bases: 12. The CDR3, as DNA: TGTGCCAGCAGATCCTCAGGGGGCGCGAGGGCTGAAGCTTTCTTT. Encoded protein: CASRSSGGARAEAFF.

This rearrangement joins TRBV10-2 to TRBJ1-2; no clear D gene. The CDR3 contains 14 residues. V gave up 8 bases and J gave up 4 bases, with 17 bases separating them. Germline assignment: CDR1 WSHSY and CDR2 SAAADI. Written as DNA, the CDR3 is TGCGCCAGCGGGTCGGGAACTTGGCCCTATGGCTACACCTTC. Translation gives CASGSGTWPYGYTF.

The chain combines TRBV5-1 with TRBJ2-5; possibly TRBD1 or TRBD2 for D (5 bases each). Germline CDR1 SGHRS, CDR2 YFSETQ. CDR3 length equals 14 residues. Trimming pared 2 bases from V and 4 bases from J, leaving 12 bases between. CDR3 coding DNA: TGCGCCAGCAGCTTCGGGGCGAAAGGAGAGACCCAGTACTTC. As protein: CASSFGAKGETQYF.